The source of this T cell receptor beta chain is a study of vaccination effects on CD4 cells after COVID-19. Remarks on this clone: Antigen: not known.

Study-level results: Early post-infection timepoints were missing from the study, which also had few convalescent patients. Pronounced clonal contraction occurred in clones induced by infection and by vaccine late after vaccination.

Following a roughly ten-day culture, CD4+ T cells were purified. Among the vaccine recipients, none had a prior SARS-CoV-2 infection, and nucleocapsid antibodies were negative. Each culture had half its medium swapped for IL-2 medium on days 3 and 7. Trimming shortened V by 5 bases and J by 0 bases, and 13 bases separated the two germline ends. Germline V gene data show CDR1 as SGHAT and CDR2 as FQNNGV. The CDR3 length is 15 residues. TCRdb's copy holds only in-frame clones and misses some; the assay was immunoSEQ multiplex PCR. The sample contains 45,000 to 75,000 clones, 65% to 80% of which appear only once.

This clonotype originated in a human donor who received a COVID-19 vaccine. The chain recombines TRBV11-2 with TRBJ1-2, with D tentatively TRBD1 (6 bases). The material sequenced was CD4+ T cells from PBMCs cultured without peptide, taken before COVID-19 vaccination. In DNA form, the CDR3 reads TGTGCCAGCAGCCCCGACAGGCGAGCTAACTATGGCTACACCTTC. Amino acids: CASSPDRRANYGYTF. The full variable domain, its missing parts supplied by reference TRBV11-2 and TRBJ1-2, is EAGVAQSPRYKIIEKRQSVAFWCNPISGHATLYWYQQILGQGPKLLIQFQNNGVVDDSQLPKDRFSAERLKGVDSTLKIQPAKLEDSAVYLCASSPDRRANYGYTFGSGTRLTVV.